The 29 T cell receptor beta chains presented below share a single source sample, sequenced in a study of sequential checkpoint blockade in melanoma. Treatment of the sample: randomized to nivolumab then ipilimumab (arm A) or the reverse (arm B). Some clones are missing from TCRdb's copy, which holds only in-frame ones; the method was immunoSEQ multiplex PCR. The sample records about 6,100 clones, around three fifths being singletons. The source material was CD8+ T cells sorted from blood (inferred from file names), sampled from a patient given nivolumab and ipilimumab in sequence. All receptors come from a human donor with melanoma.

The chain carries TRBV9 and TRBJ2-3, with 7 bases lining up with TRBD2. The V gene's germline CDR1 is SGDLS and CDR2 YYNGEE. The CDR3 has 17 amino acids. Trimming cost V 3 bases and J 5 bases; bases outside gene matches: 15. The CDR3 reads CASSGGIVGGEKDTQYF. The CDR3 nucleotides are TGTGCCAGCAGCGGTGGGATAGTTGGGGGGGAAAAAGATACGCAGTATTTT.

This chain links TRBV27 with TRBJ2-3; D remains ambiguous. Trimming stripped 5 bases from V and 1 base from J, with 16 bases between. Germline V gene lookup returns CDR1 MNHEY and CDR2 SMNVEV (reference sequence). The CDR3 sequence is 16 residues long. The CDR3 region has the DNA TGTGCCAGCAGTCCCCCTAGGATCCTGGGCACAGATACGCAGTATTTT. Its translation: CASSPPRILGTDTQYF.

In this sample, this clone turned up once. The chain combines TRBV11-3 with TRBJ2-5, with 11 nucleotides matching TRBD2. Trimming at V came to 3 bases and at J to 5 bases, leaving 5 bases not matched to a gene. The germline CDR1 and CDR2 sequences are SGHNT and YENEEA. The CDR3 sequence is 15 residues long. CDR3 nucleotides: TGTGCCAGCAGCTTCCGGACTAGCGGGTCGGAGACCCAGTACTTC. As protein: CASSFRTSGSETQYF.

This clone was counted between two and nine times. V gene TRBV7-6 combines with J gene TRBJ1-4; D uncertain. The CDR3 runs to 13 residues. Between the trimmed V and J ends, which lost 5 bases and 7 bases, there was a span of 11 bases. The germline CDR1 and CDR2 sequences are SGHVS and FNYEAQ. The CDR3 sequence is CASSPVLGEKLFF. The CDR3 DNA is TGTGCCAGCAGCCCGGTCCTCGGTGAAAAACTGTTTTTT. The full variable domain, its missing parts supplied by reference TRBV7-6 and TRBJ1-4, is GAGVSQSPRYKVTKRGQDVALRCDPISGHVSLYWYRQALGQGPEFLTYFNYEAQQDKSGLPNDRFSAERPEGSISTLTIQRTEQRDSAMYRCASSPVLGEKLFFGSGTQLSVL.

The chain joins TRBV6-1 to TRBJ1-1; TRBD1 is a possible D gene (5 bases). Germline lookup yields CDR1 MNHNS and CDR2 SASEGT. The V end lost 6 bases, the J end lost 4 bases, and 12 bases lay between the germline ends. The length of the CDR3 is 13 residues. CDR3 in amino acids: CASRAGGGTEAFF. In DNA form, the CDR3 reads TGTGCCAGCAGAGCTGGGGGAGGCACTGAAGCTTTCTTT.

The CDR3 region is CSVDPRGAEETQYF. The CDR3 nucleotides are TGCAGCGTTGATCCCAGGGGGGCGGAGGAGACCCAGTACTTC. The V and J genes are TRBV29-1 and TRBJ2-5, with a weak D call TRBD1 (7 bases). V was pared by 3 bases and J by 5 bases, with 16 bases between. The CDR3 contains 14 residues. The V gene's germline CDR1 is SQVTM and CDR2 ANQGSEA.

The V call is TRBV4-1, the J call TRBJ2-5; TRBD2 aligns across 11 bases. CDR3 length equals 17 residues. Germline CDR1 and CDR2: MGHRA and YSYEKL. V lost 2 bases and J lost 5; bases outside the gene matches: 10. CDR3 DNA sequence: TGCGCCAGCAGCCAAATACTAGCGGGAGTTGGTGGGGAGACCCAGTACTTC. This gives the protein CASSQILAGVGGETQYF.

The CDR3 DNA sequence: TGTGCCAGCAGTGAATTGGGGCAGGGCGGAGAGCAGTACTTC. It is translated as CASSELGQGGEQYF. The chain carries TRBV6-1 and TRBJ2-7; possibly TRBD1 for D (5 bases). Germline values: CDR1 MNHNS, CDR2 SASEGT. Deletions cut 2 bases from V and 7 bases from J, with 15 bases between. This CDR3 is 14 amino acids long.

This clone was recorded a few times. The rearrangement uses TRBV2 and TRBJ2-3; D remains unclear. Trimming took off 6 bases at V and 2 bases at J, with 12 bases between the two ends. Germline CDR1 SNHLY, CDR2 FYNNEI. The CDR3 sequence is 14 residues long. CDR3 loop: CASRMGSLTDTQYF. As DNA, the CDR3 is TGTGCCAGCAGAATGGGCTCACTCACAGATACGCAGTATTTT. The variable domain in full, completed from reference TRBV2 and TRBJ2-3, reads EPEVTQTPSHQVTQMGQEVILRCVPISNHLYFYWYRQILGQKVEFLVSFYNNEISEKSEIFDDQFSVERPDGSNFTLKIRSTKLEDSAMYFCASRMGSLTDTQYFGPGTRLTVL.

This sequence joins TRBV5-4 and TRBJ2-5; tentatively, D is TRBD1 (6 bases). Germline V gene lookup returns CDR1 SGHNT and CDR2 YYREEE (reference sequence). The V gene lost 4 bases and the J gene lost 2 bases, with 15 bases spanning the gap. The CDR3 totals 15 residues. CDR3 bases: TGTGCCAGCAGCCTGCCCGGGACACGACAAGAGACCCAGTACTTC. This gives the protein CASSLPGTRQETQYF.

This clone was picked up a small number of times. V is TRBV11-3 and J is TRBJ2-2; unclear D gene. The CDR3 length is 16 residues. The germline gives CDR1 SGHNT, CDR2 YENEEA. V was cut by 1 base and J by 1 base, with 10 bases left in between. CDR3 in DNA: TGTGCCAGCAGCTTAGGGCAAAATCAGAACACCGGGGAGCTGTTTTTT. Translated, it gives CASSLGQNQNTGELFF.

The genes are TRBV5-6 and TRBJ2-1; a weak D match, TRBD2 (6 bases). Trimming removed 4 bases from V and 7 bases from J, with 12 bases in between. Per germline, CDR1 SGHDT and CDR2 YYEEEE. The CDR3 loop spans 13 amino acids. The CDR3 sequence: CASSPGRGNEQFF. The CDR3 region has the DNA TGTGCCAGCAGCCCCGGCCGGGGGAATGAGCAGTTCTTC.

The chain has TRBV18 and TRBJ2-2; no clear D. Germline CDR1 KGHSH, CDR2 LQKENI. The V end lost 3 bases, the J end lost 0 bases, and 14 bases lay between the germline ends. CDR3 size: 17 residues. Here the CDR3 reads CASSPTPADSNTGELFF. The CDR3 DNA follows: TGTGCCAGCTCACCCACCCCCGCAGATTCGAACACCGGGGAGCTGTTTTTT.

This rearrangement joins TRBV5-1 to TRBJ2-2; unclear D gene. This CDR3 is 13 amino acids long. Germline CDR1 is SGHRS and CDR2 is YFSETQ. V lost 0 bases to trimming and J lost 5 bases, with 5 bases between them. For the CDR3, the DNA is TGCGCCAGCAGCTTGGTCAAAACCGGGGAGCTGTTTTTT. Translation gives CASSLVKTGELFF.

In its sample, this clone was seen a few times. The rearrangement links TRBV2 to TRBJ2-7; 7 bases line up with TRBD2. The J segment lost 1 base and the V segment lost 0 bases, leaving 12 bases of the junction unmatched. This CDR3 is 18 amino acids long. Germline values: CDR1 SNHLY, CDR2 FYNNEI. CDR3 amino acids: CASSEAGLGGSYSYEQYF. The CDR3 DNA reads as TGTGCCAGCAGTGAAGCAGGTCTGGGCGGGAGTTATTCCTACGAGCAGTACTTC.

The V call is TRBV28, the J call TRBJ2-1; 8 bases map to TRBD2. With V trimmed by 4 bases and J by 5 bases, 16 bases remained unmatched. The CDR3 is made up of 18 amino acids. The germline V gene has CDR1 MDHEN and CDR2 SYDVKM. The CDR3 bases are TGTGCCAGCAGTTCTATCACGGGGGGGCGGGAGATTGACAATGAGCAGTTCTTC. Its protein product is CASSSITGGREIDNEQFF. Together with reference TRBV28 and TRBJ2-1, the CDR3 gives the full variable domain: DVKVTQSSRYLVKRTGEKVFLECVQDMDHENMFWYRQDPGLGLRLIYFSYDVKMKEKGDIPEGYSVSREKKERFSLILESASTNQTSMYLCASSSITGGREIDNEQFFGPGTRLTVL.

This chain links TRBV27 with TRBJ2-3; possible D gene TRBD2, 5 bases. The CDR3 totals 14 residues. Between the trimmed V and J ends, which lost 3 bases and 2 bases, there was a span of 9 bases. The germline V gene encodes CDR1 MNHEY and CDR2 SMNVEV (reference sequence). CDR3 sequence (DNA): TGTGCCAGCAGTTTGAACGGACTCACAGATACGCAGTATTTT. Protein product: CASSLNGLTDTQYF.

The chain employs TRBV27 and TRBJ2-7; 11 bases fit TRBD2. The CDR3 consists of 20 residues. Germline assignment: CDR1 MNHEY and CDR2 SMNVEV (reference sequence). V gave up 5 bases and J gave up 2 bases; unmatched junction bases: 20. The CDR3 coding sequence is TGTGCCAGCAGTCCCGTATCCCCAGGGACGACTAGCGGGGTTACCTACGAGCAGTACTTC. This codes for CASSPVSPGTTSGVTYEQYF.

The V gene is TRBV5-6, the J gene TRBJ2-7, with D maybe TRBD2 (5 bases). The germline V and J ends were trimmed by 1 base and 3 bases, with 11 bases remaining between them. The germline gives CDR1 SGHDT, CDR2 YYEEEE. The CDR3 loop spans 14 amino acids. The CDR3 sequence: CASSLLLGSYEQYF. The DNA of the CDR3 is TGTGCCAGCAGCTTGCTCCTGGGGAGCTACGAGCAGTACTTC.

The chain recombines TRBV19 with TRBJ1-6; weak D call: TRBD1 (5 bases). The V end was cut by 5 bases, the J end by 10 bases, with 18 bases between. The CDR3 extends over 15 amino acids. Germline CDR1 reads LNHDA; CDR2 reads SQIVND (reference sequence). Here the CDR3 reads CASSSPLSKGSPLHF. The CDR3 nucleotides read TGTGCCAGTAGTTCCCCCCTATCGAAGGGGTCACCCCTCCACTTT. Complete variable domain (other parts from reference TRBV19 and TRBJ1-6): DGGITQSPKYLFRKEGQNVTLSCEQNLNHDAMYWYRQDPGQGLRLIYYSQIVNDFQKGDIAEGYSVSREKKESFPLTVTSAQKNPTAFYLCASSSPLSKGSPLHFGNGTRLTVT.

The CDR3 sequence is CASSGTGNEKLFF. The DNA of the CDR3 is TGTGCCAGCTCGGGGACTGGGAATGAAAAACTGTTTTTT. V and J are TRBV2 and TRBJ1-4; maybe TRBD1 (5 bases). V was clipped by 8 bases and J by 5 bases, with 12 bases between them. Per germline, CDR1 SNHLY and CDR2 FYNNEI. The CDR3 is 13 amino acids.

V gene TRBV29-1 combines with J gene TRBJ1-1; D is unclear. The CDR3 spans 10 residues. V dropped 4 bases and J dropped 7 bases, with 7 bases sitting between them. Germline lookup yields CDR1 SQVTM and CDR2 ANQGSEA. The chain's CDR3 is CSVVTVEAFF. CDR3 nucleotides: TGCAGCGTTGTCACGGTTGAAGCTTTCTTT.

The CDR3 DNA sequence: TGTGTCAGAAGCCCTCGTCCTCTAGCCAAAAACATTCAGTACTTC. This translates into CVRSPRPLAKNIQYF. The chain has TRBV7-5 and TRBJ2-4; the table's D call, TRBD2, has no DNA check behind it. TRBV7-5 is marked as a pseudogene. This CDR3 contains 15 residues.

The chain uses TRBV9 and TRBJ2-7; 8 bases are a match to TRBD1. The CDR3 totals 14 residues. The V gene end was trimmed by 1 base and the J gene end by 4 bases; junction bases not matched to a gene: 4. Germline values: CDR1 SGDLS, CDR2 YYNGEE. The CDR3 region has the DNA TGTGCCAGCAGCGTATCAGGGGGCTGGTACGAGCAGTACTTC. Residues: CASSVSGGWYEQYF.

The CDR3 coding sequence is TGTGCCAGCAGGGGGGGGAACACTGAAGCTTTCTTT. Protein product: CASRGGNTEAFF. V usage is TRBV4-2 and J usage is TRBJ1-1, with D possibly being TRBD1 (5 bases). This CDR3 contains 12 residues. CDR1 and CDR2 (germline): LGHNA, YNFKEQ. The V gene lost 6 bases and the J gene lost 1 base, with 6 bases spanning the gap.

The chain is built from TRBV6-6 and TRBJ2-7, with 7 bases identical to TRBD1. CDR3 size: 15 residues. Trimming removed 6 bases from V and 2 bases from J; junction bases left unmatched: 10. Germline values: CDR1 MNHNY, CDR2 SVGAGI (reference sequence). The CDR3 coding sequence is TGTGCCAGCAGCCCTAGGACAGGAGACCCCTACGAGCAGTACTTC. Translating gives CASSPRTGDPYEQYF.

The chain couples TRBV7-9 to TRBJ2-5; TRBD2 matches 10 bases. The CDR3 covers 15 residues. Germline V gene data show CDR1 as SEHNR and CDR2 as FQNEAQ (reference sequence). V was clipped by 6 bases and J by 3 bases; unmatched bases: 7. The CDR3 protein is CASSSSGSVEETQYF. The DNA of the CDR3 is TGTGCCAGCAGTTCTAGCGGGAGTGTCGAAGAGACCCAGTACTTC.

This clone appeared once. The genes are TRBV19 and TRBJ2-7; possibly TRBD1 for D (6 bases). There are 14 residues in the CDR3. Trimming shortened V by 5 bases and J by 6 bases, and 17 bases separated the two germline ends. Germline CDR1 and CDR2: LNHDA and SQIVND (reference sequence). The CDR3 DNA sequence: TGTGCCAGTAGTTGGGTCCCAGGGGTTGGCGAGCAGTACTTC. Its translation is CASSWVPGVGEQYF.

The CDR3 nucleotides are TGTGCCAGCAGCCGAGTAGCGGCCGACAATGAGCAGTTCTTC. Translated: CASSRVAADNEQFF. V usage is TRBV9 and J usage is TRBJ2-1; tentatively, D is TRBD2 (6 bases). V was shortened by 4 bases and J by 5 bases, with 13 bases between the two germline ends. Germline CDR1 SGDLS, CDR2 YYNGEE. The CDR3 contains 14 residues. Full variable domain (remainder filled in from reference TRBV9 and TRBJ2-1): DSGVTQTPKHLITATGQRVTLRCSPRSGDLSVYWYQQSLDQGLQFLIQYYNGEERAKGNILERFSAQQFPDLHSELNLSSLELGDSALYFCASSRVAADNEQFFGPGTRLTVL.